This TCR beta chain was profiled in a study of T cells in Graves' hyperthyroidism and ophthalmopathy. The sample holds many counts of this clonotype. Trimming took off 1 base at V and 2 bases at J, with 17 bases between the two ends. CDR3 length equals 17 residues. CDR1 and CDR2 (germline): SGHVS, FQNEAQ. Amplification of TCR beta CDR3 regions used RNA as the template. The HTBI primer set was used in a first-round RT-PCR of the TCR CDR3. A single record per CDR3 protein comes from TCRdb applying MiXCR to the multiplex PCR reads. The data contain almost 350,000 distinct CDR3 sequences, approximately 18% of them singletons.

The chain joins TRBV7-8 to TRBJ2-5, with D maybe TRBD2 (5 bases). Sequencing input: blood. This TCR came from a middle-aged woman with Graves' ophthalmopathy. CDR3 residues: CASSLEARAGRQETQYF. For the CDR3, the DNA is TGTGCCAGCAGCTTAGAAGCCCGGGCTGGGAGACAAGAGACCCAGTACTTC.